The next 9 T cell receptor beta chains were all read from a single sample in a study of shared clonotypes between healthy human individuals. The protocol was immunoSEQ multiplex PCR, while the TCRdb copy is restricted to in-frame clones and leaves out a portion. The sample has approximately 1,500,000 clones, around 95% seen once. Material: naive CD4+ T cells sorted from blood. Sample subset: CD45RA+ positively selected. These receptors were collected from a young man in good health.

The genes are TRBV4-1 and TRBJ2-1; perhaps TRBD2 as D (6 bases). Trimming left V 5 bases short and J 4 bases short, with 15 bases between. Germline-derived CDR1 and CDR2 are MGHRA and YSYEKL. The CDR3 runs to 15 residues. The CDR3 is CASSFIAERYNEQFF. The CDR3 DNA is TGCGCCAGCAGCTTTATAGCGGAGAGGTACAATGAGCAGTTCTTC.

This chain uses TRBV7-9 with TRBJ2-1, with a weak D call TRBD2 (5 bases). The CDR3 spans 16 residues. V gave up 5 bases and J gave up 2 bases, with 16 bases separating them. Germline CDR1 SEHNR, CDR2 FQNEAQ (reference sequence). CDR3 coding DNA: TGTGCCAGCAGCCCGAGGATAGAGCGGACCTACAATGAGCAGTTCTTC. Its protein is CASSPRIERTYNEQFF.

The V gene is TRBV10-2, the J gene TRBJ2-1; 8 bases line up with TRBD2. The germline V gene encodes CDR1 WSHSY and CDR2 SAAADI. The length of the CDR3 is 15 residues. J was trimmed by 6 bases and V by 8 bases; bases with no gene match: 12. The CDR3 here is CASQTGLAGANEQFF. In DNA, the CDR3 is TGCGCCAGCCAAACGGGGCTAGCGGGTGCCAATGAGCAGTTCTTC.

The chain has TRBV7-9 and TRBJ2-5; 16 bases match TRBD2. This CDR3 is 16 amino acids long. V trimming: 5 bases; J trimming: 5 bases; junction bases outside the gene matches: 5. Germline V gives CDR1 SEHNR, CDR2 FQNEAQ (reference sequence). DNA of the CDR3: TGTGCCAGCAGCCTGGGACTAGCGGGAGGGGAGGAGACCCAGTACTTC. Amino acid sequence: CASSLGLAGGEETQYF.

The V and J genes are TRBV7-8 and TRBJ2-1; TRBD2 matches 14 bases. Germline CDR1 SGHVS, CDR2 FQNEAQ. The trim removed 3 bases at V and 8 bases at J, leaving 3 bases unmatched. The CDR3 has 15 amino acids. The CDR3 region is CASSFRLAGGHEQFF. The DNA for the CDR3 is TGTGCCAGCAGCTTCCGACTAGCGGGAGGGCATGAGCAGTTCTTC.

This chain uses TRBV19 with TRBJ2-4, with D maybe TRBD1 (6 bases). V was cut by 4 bases and J by 6 bases, with 7 bases left in between. Germline V gene data show CDR1 as LNHDA and CDR2 as SQIVND (reference sequence). The CDR3 loop spans 12 amino acids. In DNA, the CDR3 is TGTGCCAGTAGTACGGACAGAAACATTCAGTACTTC. Protein sequence: CASSTDRNIQYF.

Concerning this clone itself: Other DNA sequences in this sample translate to the same CDR3. The chain uses TRBV19 and TRBJ2-3, with D uncertain. The germline V and J ends were trimmed by 1 base and 0 bases, with 5 bases remaining between them. CDR1 and CDR2 from the germline V gene are LNHDA and SQIVND (reference sequence). The CDR3 is 14 amino acids. CDR3 coding DNA: TGTGCCAGTAGTATAGGAGTAAGCACAGATACGCAGTATTTT. This encodes CASSIGVSTDTQYF. The full variable domain, in which reference TRBV19 and TRBJ2-3 provide the parts outside the CDR3, is DGGITQSPKYLFRKEGQNVTLSCEQNLNHDAMYWYRQDPGQGLRLIYYSQIVNDFQKGDIAEGYSVSREKKESFPLTVTSAQKNPTAFYLCASSIGVSTDTQYFGPGTRLTVL.

The chain combines TRBV19 with TRBJ2-1; 8 bases are shared with TRBD2. V was clipped by 3 bases and J by 10 bases; unmatched bases: 14. CDR3 length equals 16 residues. Germline V CDR1 and CDR2: LNHDA, SQIVND (reference sequence). The CDR3 DNA is TGTGCCAGTAGTATTCGCCCTAGCGGGTGGCAGGGGGAGCAGTTCTTC. Translated, it gives CASSIRPSGWQGEQFF.

The chain is built from TRBV10-3 and TRBJ2-4; D gene unclear. The CDR3 has 13 amino acids. Germline values: CDR1 ENHRY, CDR2 SYGVKD. The CDR3 coding sequence is TGTGCTACACGGCCAGAGTCCAAAAACATTCAGTACTTC. As protein: CATRPESKNIQYF.